Below, 5 T cell receptor beta chains from the same sample are listed, as sequenced in a study of cytomegalovirus exposure and HLA in healthy donors. PCR involved 60 Vbeta and 13 Jbeta primers. Produced via immunoSEQ multiplex PCR; TCRdb's table is partial and in-frame only. The table records some 110,000 clones, roughly 78% of them present only once. Sequencing was performed on PBMCs. The receptors shown here come from a woman in her 40s in good health and CMV-seronegative.

This clone showed up just a few times. CDR3 amino acids: CASRGGAGELFF. CDR3 nucleotides: TGTGCCAGCAGGGGGGGAGCCGGGGAGCTGTTTTTT. The genes are TRBV27 and TRBJ2-2; D is possibly TRBD2 (6 bases). CDR3 length equals 12 residues. CDR1 and CDR2 (germline): MNHEY, SMNVEV (reference sequence). Trimming shortened V by 6 bases and J by 6 bases, and 8 bases separated the two germline ends.

The chain has TRBV10-3 and TRBJ2-2; 9 positions agree with TRBD2. The ends lost 4 bases at V and 4 bases at J; junction bases unmatched: 10. The germline V gene encodes CDR1 ENHRY and CDR2 SYGVKD. This CDR3 has 17 residues. The CDR3 here is CAISALAGSGGTGELFF. The CDR3 nucleotides read TGTGCCATCAGTGCCCTAGCGGGGAGTGGTGGCACCGGGGAGCTGTTTTTT.

The chain employs TRBV9 and TRBJ2-5; 12 nucleotides match TRBD1. CDR3 length equals 16 residues. The germline V gene encodes CDR1 SGDLS and CDR2 YYNGEE. V trimming: 3 bases; J trimming: 4 bases; junction bases outside the gene matches: 7. CDR3 bases: TGTGCCAGCAGCGCCTCCGGGACAGGGGGCTTAGAGACCCAGTACTTC. Its translation is CASSASGTGGLETQYF.

The rearrangement links TRBV5-1 to TRBJ1-5, with 9 bases that match TRBD1. The CDR3 loop spans 15 amino acids. Germline V gives CDR1 SGHRS, CDR2 YFSETQ. V dropped 4 bases and J dropped 7; count of bases not matched to a gene: 9. Written as DNA, the CDR3 is TGCGCCAGCAGCCTGGGGACAGGGTCCCGCCAGCCCCAGCATTTT. Residues: CASSLGTGSRQPQHF.

The chain carries TRBV7-9 and TRBJ2-5, with D possibly being TRBD2 (6 bases). This CDR3 spans 11 amino acids. Trimming removed 6 bases from V and 10 bases from J, with 12 bases in between. CDR1 is SEHNR and CDR2 is FQNEAQ in the germline V gene (reference sequence). CDR3 sequence reads: CASSSIAVQYF. The CDR3 nucleotides read TGTGCCAGCAGTTCCATAGCGGTCCAGTACTTC.